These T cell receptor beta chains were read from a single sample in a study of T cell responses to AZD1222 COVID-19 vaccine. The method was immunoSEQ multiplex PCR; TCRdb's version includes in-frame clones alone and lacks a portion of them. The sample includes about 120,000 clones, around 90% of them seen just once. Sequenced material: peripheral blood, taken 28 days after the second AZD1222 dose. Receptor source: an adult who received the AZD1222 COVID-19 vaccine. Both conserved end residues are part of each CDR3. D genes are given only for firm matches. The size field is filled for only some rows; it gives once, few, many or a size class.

TGTGCCAGCCAATTAGGTAGCACAGATACGCAGTATTTT CASQLGSTDTQYF TRBJ2-3 . TRBV18 .
TGCGCCAGCAGCCAAGAAATGCGGGTAGGGGAAAAACTGTTTTTT CASSQEMRVGEKLFF TRBJ1-4 . TRBV4-3 .
TGTGCCAGCAGCCCCCGTAGCGGGAGGGGCACAGATACGCAGTATTTT CASSPRSGRGTDTQYF TRBJ2-3 TRBD2 TRBV5-4 .
TGCGCCAGCAGCCAAGGACGTGCGGGCGGGTCCCCATCCGGGGAGCTGTTTTTT CASSQGRAGGSPSGELFF TRBJ2-2 . TRBV4-3 medium-sized
TGTGCCAGTACCCCCAGTGGTTTCAATGAGCAGTTCTTC CASTPSGFNEQFF TRBJ2-1 . TRBV19 .
TGCGCCAGCAGCTTGAGGGTGGGGGAGCAGTACTTC CASSLRVGEQYF TRBJ2-7 . TRBV5-1 .
TGCAGCGTTGGGACAGGAATGAATCAGCCCCAGCATTTT CSVGTGMNQPQHF TRBJ1-5 TRBD1 TRBV29-1 .
TGCGCCAGCAGCCAGGGGCAGGGGGACAATCAGCCCCAGCATTTT CASSQGQGDNQPQHF TRBJ1-5 TRBD1 TRBV4-1 .
TGCGCCAGCGTGGGCAGGACCGAAGAGACCCAATACTTC CASVGRTEETQYF TRBJ2-5 . TRBV10-1 .
TGTGCCAGCTCACCTACCGGACCCTCGGGGCTTGGAAACACCATATATTTT CASSPTGPSGLGNTIYF TRBJ1-3 . TRBV18 .
TGCGCCAGCAGCCAAGATCTGCCAGGGCTTAATTCACCCCTCCACTTT CASSQDLPGLNSPLHF TRBJ1-6 . TRBV4-3 .
TGTGCCAGCAGCTTGGGATCGACAGGGGGCTATGGCTACACCTTC CASSLGSTGGYGYTF TRBJ1-2 TRBD1 TRBV5-4 .
TGCGCCAGCAGTGAGACCAGGCATTACACTTCCTACTATGGCTACACCTTC CASSETRHYTSYYGYTF TRBJ1-2 . TRBV10-1 .
TGTGCCAGTTCCAGGGACAGGGTGAACACTGAAGCTTTCTTT CASSRDRVNTEAFF TRBJ1-1 TRBD1 TRBV28 .
TGTGCCAGCAGCTTTAATGCAGGGACAAGAGACTATGGCTACACCTTC CASSFNAGTRDYGYTF TRBJ1-2 . TRBV7-9 .
TGTGCCAGCAGTTACTCGTTCAGGAGAAATCAGCCCCAGCATTTT CASSYSFRRNQPQHF TRBJ1-5 . TRBV6-5 .
TGTGCCAGCAGCTTAACGGTTAGGGCCACTGAAGCTTTCTTT CASSLTVRATEAFF TRBJ1-1 . TRBV7-9 .